The clone carrying this T cell receptor beta chain has just a few counts. Its antigen remains unidentified. The record originates from a study of T-cell reconstitution after alpha-beta-depleted transplantation in children. Preparation of the TCRbeta library involved a method that used unique molecular identifiers. TCRdb reprocessed the PCR reads with MiXCR, giving one entry per CDR3 protein. The sample carries about 350,000 distinct CDR3 sequences, around 15% recorded once. CDR1 and CDR2 (germline): MNHEY, SMNVEV (reference sequence). This CDR3 spans 12 amino acids. With 8 bases removed from V and 6 bases from J, the gap between germline ends came to 11 bases. General study results and limits: Once a year had passed after transplant, T-cell counts and diversity came mostly from newly produced T cells. Reported findings indicate that, about two months after transplant, alpha-beta T cells came from several hundred expanded clones, which were derived from non-depleted graft cells.

Here the sequenced sample was PBMCs, mostly from graft donor cells, taken 360 days after TCRalphabeta/CD19-depleted stem cell transplant. The chain links TRBV27 to TRBJ2-1; D gene ambiguous. The sequence was obtained from a male patient aged 2 to 9 who had a stem cell transplant for acute lymphoblastic leukemia, so the T cells may come from the graft donor. Here the CDR3 reads CASSSEVNEQFF. The CDR3 region has the DNA TGTGCCAGCTCCAGTGAGGTCAATGAGCAGTTCTTC.